Sequencing of this T cell receptor (beta chain) was carried out in a study of molecular identifiers for immune sequencing clone quantification. The overall study: Split five ways in replicates, RNA from approximately 20,000 or 100,000 naive CD8 cells had four portions sequenced.

Study-level findings and limits: Barcode sharing among identical TCR molecules could make large clones appear smaller.

This CDR3 has 14 amino acids. Germline lookup yields CDR1 LGHNA and CDR2 YSLEER. V shed 2 bases, J shed 4 bases, and the junction held 2 bases outside the gene matches. Library preparation followed earlier protocols using designated TCR primers. TCRdb independently ran MiXCR on the PCR reads; one entry per CDR3 protein. This sample carries fewer than 100,000 distinct CDR3 sequences, over 20% of them seen once, and the ten largest clones take about 0.95%. CD8+CD4-CCR7+CD45RA+ sorting gave the naive CD8 T cells. This clonotype has just a few counts. Its antigen remains unknown. V usage is TRBV4-3 and J usage is TRBJ2-1; TRBD1 agrees at 7 bases. The clonotype was recovered from a human donor in good health. Some libraries in this study had Jurkat cell RNA spiked in. The specimen was naive CD8+ T cells from blood, with Jurkat cell RNA spiked in. Noted subset: FACS-sorted CD8+CD4-CCR7+CD45RA+ naive T cells. In DNA form, the CDR3 reads TGCGCCAGCAGCCAAAGGGGGCCGTACAATGAGCAGTTCTTC. Its protein product is CASSQRGPYNEQFF.